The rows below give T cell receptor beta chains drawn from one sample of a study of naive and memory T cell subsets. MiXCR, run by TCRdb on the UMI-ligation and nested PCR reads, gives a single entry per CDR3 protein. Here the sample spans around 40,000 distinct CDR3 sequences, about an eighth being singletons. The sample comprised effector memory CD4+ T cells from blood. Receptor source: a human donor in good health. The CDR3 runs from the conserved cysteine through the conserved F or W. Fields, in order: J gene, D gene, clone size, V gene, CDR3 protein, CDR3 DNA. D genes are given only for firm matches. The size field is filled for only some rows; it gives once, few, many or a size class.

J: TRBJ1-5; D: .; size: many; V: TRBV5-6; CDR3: CASSLERENQPQHF; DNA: TGTGCCAGCAGCTTGGAACGGGAAAATCAGCCCCAGCATTTT
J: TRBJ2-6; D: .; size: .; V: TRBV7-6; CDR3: CASSRLNSGANVLTF; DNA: TGTGCCAGCAGCCGACTCAACTCTGGGGCCAACGTCCTGACTTTC
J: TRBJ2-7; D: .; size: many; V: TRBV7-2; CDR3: CASSSFYEQYF; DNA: TGTGCCAGCAGCTCCTTCTACGAGCAGTACTTC
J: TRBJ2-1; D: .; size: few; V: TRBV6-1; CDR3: CASSERQGGNEQFF; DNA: TGTGCCAGCAGTGAAAGGCAGGGAGGTAATGAGCAGTTCTTC
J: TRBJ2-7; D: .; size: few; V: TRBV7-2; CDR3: CASSYPSAYEQYF; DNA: TGTGCCAGCAGCTACCCCAGCGCCTACGAGCAGTACTTC
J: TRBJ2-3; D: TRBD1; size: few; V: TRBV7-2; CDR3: CASRAGTGTDTQYF; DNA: TGTGCCAGCAGGGCCGGGACAGGGACAGATACGCAGTATTTT
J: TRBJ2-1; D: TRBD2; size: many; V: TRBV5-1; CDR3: CASSLAAGGVSYNEQFF; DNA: TGCGCCAGCAGCTTGGCAGCGGGAGGAGTCTCCTACAATGAGCAGTTCTTC
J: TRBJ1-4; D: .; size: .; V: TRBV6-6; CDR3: CASSWWAGGSTNEKLFF; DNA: TGTGCCAGCAGTTGGTGGGCCGGGGGGTCGACTAATGAAAAACTGTTTTTT
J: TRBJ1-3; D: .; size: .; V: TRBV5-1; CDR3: CASSSEGSRGNTIYF; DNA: TGCGCCAGCAGCTCGGAAGGGAGCCGTGGAAACACCATATATTTT
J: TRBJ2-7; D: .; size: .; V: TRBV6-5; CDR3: CASSTLGRRYEQYF; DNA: TGTGCCAGCAGTACGTTGGGACGTCGCTACGAGCAGTACTTC
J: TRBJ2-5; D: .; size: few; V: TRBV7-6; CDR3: CASSLVRGLGEETQYF; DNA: TGTGCCAGCAGCTTAGTTAGAGGTCTAGGGGAAGAGACCCAGTACTTC
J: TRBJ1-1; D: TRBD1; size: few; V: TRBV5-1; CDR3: CASTRDRANTEAFF; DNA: TGCGCCAGCACCCGAGACAGGGCGAACACTGAAGCTTTCTTT
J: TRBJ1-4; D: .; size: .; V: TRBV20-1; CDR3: CSARVQRSANEKLFF; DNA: TGCAGTGCTAGAGTCCAGAGGTCGGCTAATGAAAAACTGTTTTTT
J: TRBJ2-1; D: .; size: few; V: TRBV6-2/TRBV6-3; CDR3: CASTTAPNEQFF; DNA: TGTGCCAGCACTACTGCCCCCAATGAGCAGTTCTTC
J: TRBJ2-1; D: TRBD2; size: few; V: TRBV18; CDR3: CASSRGLAGDNEQFF; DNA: TGTGCCAGCTCACGCGGACTAGCGGGAGACAATGAGCAGTTCTTC
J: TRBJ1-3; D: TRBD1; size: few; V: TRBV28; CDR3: CASRGQTGNTIYF; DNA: TGTGCCAGCAGGGGACAGACCGGAAACACCATATATTTT
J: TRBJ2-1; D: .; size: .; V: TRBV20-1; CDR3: CSARVQVSRGNEQFF; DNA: TGCAGTGCTAGGGTACAAGTCTCCCGGGGGAATGAGCAGTTCTTC
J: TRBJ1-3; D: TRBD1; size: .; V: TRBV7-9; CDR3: CASSSKPGQSSGNTIYF; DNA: TGTGCCAGCAGCTCGAAGCCGGGACAGAGCTCTGGAAACACCATATATTTT
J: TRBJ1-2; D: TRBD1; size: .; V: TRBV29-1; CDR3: CSVEGAGGGYTF; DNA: TGCAGCGTGGAGGGGGCTGGGGGCGGCTACACCTTC
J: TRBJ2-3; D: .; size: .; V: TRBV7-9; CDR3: CASSLGTRVDTQYF; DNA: TGTGCCAGCAGCTTAGGAACCCGGGTGGATACGCAGTATTTT
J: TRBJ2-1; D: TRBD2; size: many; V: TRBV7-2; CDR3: CASSQLAGAYNEQFF; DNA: TGTGCCAGCAGCCAACTAGCGGGGGCCTACAATGAGCAGTTCTTC
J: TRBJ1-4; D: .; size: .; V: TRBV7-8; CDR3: CASSNGGEKLFF; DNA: TGTGCCAGCTCTAATGGTGGGGAAAAACTGTTTTTT
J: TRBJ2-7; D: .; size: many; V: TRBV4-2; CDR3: CASSQDYMEQYF; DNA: TGTGCCAGCAGCCAAGATTATATGGAGCAGTACTTC
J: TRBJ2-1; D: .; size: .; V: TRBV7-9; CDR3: CASSLHGNEQFF; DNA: TGTGCCAGCAGCTTACACGGCAATGAGCAGTTCTTC
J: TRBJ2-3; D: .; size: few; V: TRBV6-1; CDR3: CASRLKTTDTQYF; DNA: TGTGCCAGCAGACTGAAAACCACAGATACGCAGTATTTT
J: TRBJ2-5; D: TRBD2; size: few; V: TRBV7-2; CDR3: CASSPRRAGEETQYF; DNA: TGTGCCAGCAGCCCTAGACGAGCGGGAGAAGAGACCCAGTACTTC
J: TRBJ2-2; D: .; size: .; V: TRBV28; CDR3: CASRTATSTGELFF; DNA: TGTGCCAGTCGGACAGCTACCTCCACCGGGGAGCTGTTTTTT
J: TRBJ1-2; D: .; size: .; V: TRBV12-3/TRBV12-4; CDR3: CASSTTGNYGYTF; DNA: TGTGCCAGCAGTACTACAGGGAACTATGGCTACACCTTC
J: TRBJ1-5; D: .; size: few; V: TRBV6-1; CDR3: CASRDRVEPQHF; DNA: TGTGCCAGCAGGGACCGGGTAGAGCCCCAGCATTTT
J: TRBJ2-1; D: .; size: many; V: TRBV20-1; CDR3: CSARDRRNNEQFF; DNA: TGCAGTGCTAGGGACAGAAGAAACAATGAGCAGTTCTTC
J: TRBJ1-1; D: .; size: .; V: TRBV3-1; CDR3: CASSQVSGAGSEAFF; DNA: TGTGCCAGCAGCCAAGTTTCAGGGGCGGGTTCTGAAGCTTTCTTT
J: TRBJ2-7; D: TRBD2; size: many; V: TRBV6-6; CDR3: CASSSGRIGHEQYF; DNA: TGTGCCAGCAGTAGCGGGAGAATTGGTCACGAGCAGTACTTC
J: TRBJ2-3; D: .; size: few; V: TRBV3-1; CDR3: CASSQGTKGTDTQYF; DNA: TGTGCCAGCAGCCAAGGGACAAAGGGCACAGATACGCAGTATTTT